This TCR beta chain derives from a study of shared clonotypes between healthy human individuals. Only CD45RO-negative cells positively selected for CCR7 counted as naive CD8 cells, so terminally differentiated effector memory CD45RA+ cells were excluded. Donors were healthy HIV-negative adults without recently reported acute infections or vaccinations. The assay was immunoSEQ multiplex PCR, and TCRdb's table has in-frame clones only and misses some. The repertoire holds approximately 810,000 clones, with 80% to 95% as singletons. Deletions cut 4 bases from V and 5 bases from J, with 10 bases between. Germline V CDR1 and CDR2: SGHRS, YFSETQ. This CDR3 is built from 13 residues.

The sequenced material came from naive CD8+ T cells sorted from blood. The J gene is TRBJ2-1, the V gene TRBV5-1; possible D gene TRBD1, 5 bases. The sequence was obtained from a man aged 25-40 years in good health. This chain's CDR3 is CASSPWGNNEQFF. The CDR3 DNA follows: TGCGCCAGCAGCCCTTGGGGCAACAATGAGCAGTTCTTC.